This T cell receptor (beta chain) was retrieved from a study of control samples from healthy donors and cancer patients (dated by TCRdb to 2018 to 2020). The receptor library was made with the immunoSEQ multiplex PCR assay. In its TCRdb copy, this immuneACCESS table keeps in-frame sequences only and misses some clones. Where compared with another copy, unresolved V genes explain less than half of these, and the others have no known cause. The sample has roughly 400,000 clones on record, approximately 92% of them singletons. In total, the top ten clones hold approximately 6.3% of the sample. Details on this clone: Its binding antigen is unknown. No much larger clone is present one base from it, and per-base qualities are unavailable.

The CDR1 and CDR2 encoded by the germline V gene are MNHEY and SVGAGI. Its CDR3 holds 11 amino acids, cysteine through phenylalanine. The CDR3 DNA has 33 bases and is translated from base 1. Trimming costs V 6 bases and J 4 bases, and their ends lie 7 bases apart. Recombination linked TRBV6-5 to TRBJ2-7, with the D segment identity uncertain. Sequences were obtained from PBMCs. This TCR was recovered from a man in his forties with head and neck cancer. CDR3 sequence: CASRHGYEQYF. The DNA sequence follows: TGTGCCAGCAGGCACGGGTACGAGCAGTACTTC.